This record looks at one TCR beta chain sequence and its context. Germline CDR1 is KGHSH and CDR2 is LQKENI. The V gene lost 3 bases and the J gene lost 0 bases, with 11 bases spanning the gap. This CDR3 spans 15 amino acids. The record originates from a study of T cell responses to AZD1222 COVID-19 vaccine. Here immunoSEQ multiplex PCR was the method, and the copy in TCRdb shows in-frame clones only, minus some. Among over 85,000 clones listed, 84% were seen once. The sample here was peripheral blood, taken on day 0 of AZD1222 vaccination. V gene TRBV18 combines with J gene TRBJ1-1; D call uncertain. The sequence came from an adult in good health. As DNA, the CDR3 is TGTGCCAGCTCACCTATTATTGGGATGAACACTGAAGCTTTCTTT. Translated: CASSPIIGMNTEAFF.